The source of this T cell receptor beta chain is a study of T cell responses to AZD1222 COVID-19 vaccine. Data came from immunoSEQ multiplex PCR; TCRdb stores just in-frame clones and leaves some out. Here the sample spans approximately 110,000 clones, 89% being singletons. V gave up 1 base and J gave up 0 bases, with 7 bases separating them. The CDR3 sequence is 14 residues long. Germline V lookup: CDR1 SGHDN, CDR2 FVKESK. Combined were second doses at about 4 or about 12 weeks. The source of this sequence is an adult who received the AZD1222 COVID-19 vaccine. Sequencing used peripheral blood, obtained 28 days after the second AZD1222 dose. The V and J genes are TRBV14 and TRBJ2-7; D not certain. This CDR3 is CASSQGYSSYEQYF. The CDR3 bases are TGTGCCAGCAGCCAAGGCTACAGCTCCTACGAGCAGTACTTC.